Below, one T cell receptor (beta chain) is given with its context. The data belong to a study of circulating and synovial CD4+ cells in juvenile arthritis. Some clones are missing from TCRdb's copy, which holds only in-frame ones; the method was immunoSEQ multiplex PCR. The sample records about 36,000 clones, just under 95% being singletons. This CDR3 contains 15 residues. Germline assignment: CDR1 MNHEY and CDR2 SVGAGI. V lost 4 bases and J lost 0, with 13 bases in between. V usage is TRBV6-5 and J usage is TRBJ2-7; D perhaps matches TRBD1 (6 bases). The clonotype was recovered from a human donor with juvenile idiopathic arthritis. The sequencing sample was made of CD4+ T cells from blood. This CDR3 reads CASSSGQLSSYEQYF. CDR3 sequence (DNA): TGTGCCAGCAGTTCCGGACAGTTGAGCTCCTACGAGCAGTACTTC.